The rows below give T cell receptor beta chains drawn from one sample of a study of CD8+ T cells in alopecia areata. Method: immunoSEQ multiplex PCR; TCRdb's copy keeps in-frame clones and lacks some. This repertoire shows 110,000 to 150,000 clones, 50% to 65% found once; its top ten account for around a sixth. Material: CD8+ T cells sorted from blood, obtained at week 4, from a patient treated with tofacitinib. The source of these receptors is a human donor with alopecia areata. Both conserved end residues are part of each CDR3. Fields, in order: clone size, J gene, V gene, D gene, CDR3 protein, CDR3 DNA. The D gene is left open where the match is weak. Clone size is given for some rows only: seen once, a few or many times, or a class if the clone is expanded.

.,TRBJ1-1,TRBV30,.,CAWSVREGGTEAFF,TGTGCCTGGAGTGTGAGGGAGGGCGGCACTGAAGCTTTCTTT
.,TRBJ2-1,TRBV11-2,TRBD2,CASSWSGGAYNEQFF,TGTGCCAGCAGCTGGAGCGGGGGGGCCTACAATGAGCAGTTCTTC
.,TRBJ1-1,TRBV19,TRBD1,CASIRDSQNTEAFF,TGTGCCAGTATCAGGGACAGTCAAAACACTGAAGCTTTCTTT
.,TRBJ1-6,TRBV15,TRBD1,CATSTEPGQYNSPLHF,TGTGCCACCAGCACCGAACCGGGACAGTATAATTCACCCCTCCACTTT
.,TRBJ2-1,TRBV27,TRBD2,CASSLLAGPFREQFF,TGTGCCAGCAGTTTACTAGCGGGGCCCTTTCGGGAGCAGTTCTTC
.,TRBJ2-5,TRBV13,.,CASSSRLEATQYF,TGTGCCAGCAGCTCCCGACTAGAGGCGACCCAGTACTTC
.,TRBJ2-3,TRBV11-2,.,CASSFVAASTDTQYF,TGTGCCAGCAGTTTTGTGGCAGCTAGCACAGATACGCAGTATTTT
.,TRBJ2-7,TRBV7-8,.,CASSLTFVTETYEQYF,TGTGCCAGCAGCCTAACCTTCGTGACAGAAACCTACGAGCAGTACTTC
.,TRBJ2-2,TRBV6-5,.,CASSEGDTGELFF,TGTGCCAGCAGTGAAGGGGACACCGGGGAGCTGTTTTTT
.,TRBJ2-5,TRBV6-5,TRBD1,CASRGQGGRQETQYF,TGTGCCAGCAGAGGACAGGGGGGTCGGCAAGAGACCCAGTACTTC
.,TRBJ2-1,TRBV2,.,CASSELFYNEQFF,TGTGCCAGCAGTGAACTATTCTACAATGAGCAGTTCTTC
.,TRBJ2-7,TRBV4-3,.,CASSQGTFYEQYF,TGCGCCAGCAGCCAAGGCACCTTCTACGAGCAGTACTTC
few,TRBJ2-7,TRBV4-1,TRBD1,CASSPGQGGDYEQYF,TGCGCCAGCAGCCCGGGACAGGGTGGGGACTACGAGCAGTACTTC
few,TRBJ1-2,TRBV11-2,.,CASSYAGGGYGYTF,TGTGCCAGCAGCTATGCTGGAGGAGGCTATGGCTACACCTTC
few,TRBJ1-5,TRBV5-6,.,CASSLGAGAINQPQHF,TGTGCCAGCAGCTTGGGGGCAGGGGCCATCAATCAGCCCCAGCATTTT
once,TRBJ1-2,TRBV30,.,CAWSVDEGYTF,TGTGCCTGGAGTGTTGACGAGGGCTACACCTTC
.,TRBJ2-6,TRBV5-1,.,CASSLLVGGNHYSGANVLTF,TGCGCCAGCAGCTTGCTTGTCGGGGGCAACCACTACTCTGGGGCCAACGTCCTGACTTTC
.,TRBJ2-7,TRBV15,.,CATSRGSPRDYEQYF,TGTGCCACCAGCCGCGGGTCCCCGAGGGACTACGAGCAGTACTTC
.,TRBJ2-7,TRBV29-1,TRBD2,CSVEVGGAYEQYF,TGCAGCGTTGAAGTCGGGGGGGCCTACGAGCAGTACTTC
.,TRBJ2-7,TRBV13,TRBD2,CASSAGLAASYEQYF,TGTGCCAGCAGCGCGGGACTAGCGGCCTCCTACGAGCAGTACTTC
.,TRBJ2-3,TRBV5-6,TRBD1,CASSLGQDTQYF,TGTGCCAGCAGCCTGGGACAGGATACGCAGTATTTT
.,TRBJ1-6,TRBV5-6,.,CASSSSGGNLHF,TGTGCCAGCAGTAGCTCGGGGGGAAACCTCCACTTT
.,TRBJ1-2,TRBV29-1,TRBD1,CSVEDWTGNIGYTF,TGCAGCGTTGAAGATTGGACAGGGAATATTGGCTACACCTTC
.,TRBJ2-4,TRBV7-8,TRBD1,CASSEDRGNIQYF,TGTGCCAGCAGCGAGGACAGGGGAAACATTCAGTACTTC
.,TRBJ1-2,TRBV7-9,TRBD1,CASSLSGGDYGYTF,TGTGCCAGCAGCTTATCAGGGGGCGACTATGGCTACACCTTC
.,TRBJ2-5,TRBV15,TRBD2,CATSASGRETQYF,TGTGCCACCAGCGCTAGCGGTCGGGAGACCCAGTACTTC
.,TRBJ2-7,TRBV5-6,.,CASSFTESYEQYF,TGTGCCAGCAGCTTTACAGAGTCCTACGAGCAGTACTTC
.,TRBJ2-5,TRBV9,.,CASSVGGRQETQYF,TGTGCCAGCAGCGTAGGCGGCAGACAAGAGACCCAGTACTTC